These 7 T cell receptor beta chains share one sample of origin, sequenced in a study of control samples from healthy donors and cancer patients. Clones were read by immunoSEQ multiplex PCR, and TCRdb kept only the in-frame ones, dropping some. The sample includes approximately 45,000 clones, more than 85% seen only once; the top ten take around a fifth. The sequenced material came from PBMCs. The receptors come from a woman aged 40-49 years with head and neck cancer.

DNA of the CDR3: TGCAGTGCTGGTGGGGGGGGGACCCACGAGCAGTACTTC. It is translated as CSAGGGGTHEQYF. The J gene is TRBJ2-7, the V gene TRBV20-1; 7 bases line up with TRBD2. J lost 5 bases, V lost 5 bases, and 9 bases had no gene match. The CDR3 consists of 13 residues. Germline V lookup: CDR1 DFQATT, CDR2 SNEGSKA (reference sequence).

CDR3: CASSLGPGTSGYNEQFF. The CDR3 bases are TGTGCCAGCAGCTTAGGCCCCGGGACTAGCGGTTACAATGAGCAGTTCTTC. The chain recombines TRBV7-3 with TRBJ2-1, with TRBD2 matching 11 bases. The CDR3 runs 17 residues. Germline lookup yields CDR1 SGHTA and CDR2 FQGTGA. Trimming at V came to 2 bases and at J to 4 bases, leaving 7 bases not matched to a gene.

The gene calls are TRBV18 and TRBJ2-2; D is ambiguous. The CDR3 is 13 amino acids. CDR1 and CDR2 (germline): KGHSH, LQKENI. Between the trimmed V and J ends, which lost 1 base and 5 bases, there was a span of 5 bases. The CDR3 spells CASSPQGTGELFF. For the CDR3, the DNA is TGTGCCAGCTCACCACAGGGAACCGGGGAGCTGTTTTTT.

The rearrangement joins TRBV30 to TRBJ2-3; D gene ambiguous. The germline V and J ends were trimmed by 4 bases and 7 bases, with 24 bases remaining between them. CDR1 and CDR2 (germline): GTSNPN, SVGIG (reference sequence). The CDR3 runs to 16 residues. The CDR3 DNA is TGTGCCTGGACGGCAGGTTCGCCGATCGAGAGTTATACGCAGTATTTT. Translating it yields CAWTAGSPIESYTQYF.

The gene calls are TRBV2 and TRBJ2-5; 8 nucleotides agree with TRBD1. Germline CDR1 and CDR2: SNHLY and FYNNEI. This CDR3 comprises 14 residues. V trimming: 7 bases; J trimming: 2 bases; junction bases outside the gene matches: 6. The CDR3 DNA is TGTGCCAGCAAGGACAGGGTGGGGCAAGAGACCCAGTACTTC. Protein sequence: CASKDRVGQETQYF.

The J gene is TRBJ1-1, the V gene TRBV7-9; 7 bases match TRBD1. J was trimmed by 4 bases and V by 5 bases; bases with no gene match: 13. Germline CDR1 and CDR2: SEHNR and FQNEAQ (reference sequence). CDR3 size: 16 residues. CDR3 region: CASSPGGGGRGTEAFF. In nucleotides, the CDR3 is TGTGCCAGCAGCCCAGGGGGTGGGGGCAGGGGCACTGAAGCTTTCTTT.

The chain has TRBV6-1 and TRBJ1-1; D ambiguous. V lost 2 bases, J lost 0 bases, and 10 bases lay in between. CDR3 length equals 15 residues. The germline V gene encodes CDR1 MNHNS and CDR2 SASEGT. CDR3 coding DNA: TGTGCCAGCAGTGAACAGGTCGCCATGAACACTGAAGCTTTCTTT. This translates into CASSEQVAMNTEAFF.